The 3 T cell receptor beta chains below come from one sample, sequenced in a study of neurological immune-mediated disorders. Each CDR3 protein is one row after TCRdb ran MiXCR on the 5' RACE reads. Of about 79,000 distinct CDR3 sequences listed, around 14% are singletons. Sequenced sample: PBMCs. The source is a woman in her forties or fifties in good health.

This clonotype has ten or more counts. V is TRBV28 and J is TRBJ2-3, with 8 bases matching TRBD2. The CDR3 is made up of 17 amino acids. J lost 0 bases, V lost 8 bases, and 13 bases had no gene match. Per germline, CDR1 MDHEN and CDR2 SYDVKM. The CDR3 loop reads CASAPIERGTSTDTQYF. DNA for the CDR3: TGTGCCAGCGCACCTATTGAGCGGGGGACGAGCACAGATACGCAGTATTTT.

This clonotype was counted at least ten times. The chain has TRBV19 and TRBJ2-7; perhaps TRBD2 as D (5 bases). Trimming left V 3 bases short and J 1 base short, with 10 bases between. This CDR3 has 14 residues. Germline V gives CDR1 LNHDA, CDR2 SQIVND (reference sequence). Here the CDR3 DNA reads TGTGCCAGTAGTATCTACGGGAAGTCCTACGAGCAGTACTTC. As protein: CASSIYGKSYEQYF.

This clonotype was counted only a few times. Since the CDR3 does not end with the conserved phenylalanine or tryptophan, this likely comes from a read error. The rearrangement links TRBV7-8 to TRBJ2-6; D possibly corresponds to TRBD1 (5 bases). Germline V gene sequence: CDR1 SGHVS, CDR2 FQNEAQ. This CDR3 has 15 amino acids. The CDR3 is CASSYQGAGDNVLTL. The CDR3 DNA is TGTGCCAGCAGCTATCAGGGCGCTGGGGACAACGTCCTGACTTTG.